These 8 T cell receptor beta chains were all obtained from the same sample, sequenced in a study of T-cell memory formation after mild COVID-19. Using its own MiXCR run on the 5' RACE reads, TCRdb lists one record per CDR3 protein. This sample yields roughly 550,000 distinct CDR3 sequences, of which 20% are seen a single time; around an eighth belongs to the top ten. The source material was PBMCs or a T cell subset sorted from them (not recorded which). These receptors were obtained from an adult woman who had mild COVID-19 (a few samples of this study predate the infection). Cell type and time point are not known.

The chain has TRBV5-4 and TRBJ1-3, with no clear D. The germline V gene encodes CDR1 SGHNT and CDR2 YYREEE (reference sequence). V was cut by 5 bases and J by 0 bases, with 9 bases left in between. The CDR3 has 14 residues. The CDR3 DNA reads TGTGCCAGCAGTCAGCAGCTCTCTGGAAACACCATATATTTT. It is translated as CASSQQLSGNTIYF.

J is TRBJ2-7 and V is TRBV5-5; unclear D gene. The CDR3 runs 13 residues. CDR1 and CDR2 from the germline V gene are SGHKS and YYEKEE (reference sequence). V lost 2 bases, J lost 3 bases, and 9 bases lay in between. The CDR3 coding sequence is TGTGCCAGCAGCTTCGTAAAGAACTACGAGCAGTACTTC. Its protein is CASSFVKNYEQYF.

There are many counts of this clonotype. The gene calls are TRBV29-1 and TRBJ2-4, with 7 nucleotides matching TRBD1. CDR3 size: 12 residues. Germline loops: CDR1 SQVTM, CDR2 ANQGSEA. V trimming: 6 bases; J trimming: 7 bases; junction bases outside the gene matches: 6. CDR3 in amino acids: CSVVTGTNIQYF. For the CDR3, the DNA is TGCAGCGTGGTGACAGGGACGAACATTCAGTACTTC. The full variable domain, completed using reference TRBV29-1 and TRBJ2-4, is SAVISQKPSRDICQRGTSLTIQCQVDSQVTMMFWYRQQPGQSLTLIATANQGSEATYESGFVIDKFPISRPNLTFSTLTVSNMSPEDSSIYLCSVVTGTNIQYFGAGTRLSVL.

On this clonotype itself: A read error may explain this, as a much larger clone is one base away. The rearrangement links TRBV7-6 to TRBJ1-1; D uncertain. Trimming cost V 4 bases and J 1 base, with 10 bases left between them. This CDR3 spans 14 amino acids. Germline loops: CDR1 SGHVS, CDR2 FNYEAQ. CDR3 nucleotides: TGTGCCAGCAGCTCCCGGGCAGGGAACACTGAAGCTTTCTTT. It translates to CASSSRAGNTEAFF.

The chain recombines TRBV6-5 with TRBJ2-3, with TRBD2 matching 9 bases. V shed 4 bases, J shed 1 base, and the junction held 21 bases outside the gene matches. CDR1 is MNHEY, CDR2 SVGAGI, per germline. This CDR3 is 21 amino acids long. The CDR3 nucleotides are TGTGCCAGCAGTTTCCCACACTTAAGACTAGCGGAATGGGACGGCACAGATACGCAGTATTTT. Protein sequence: CASSFPHLRLAEWDGTDTQYF.

This clonotype was seen only a few times. The V call is TRBV29-1, the J call TRBJ1-1; 7 bases line up with TRBD1. Looked up from germline, CDR1 is SQVTM and CDR2 is ANQGSEA. This CDR3 contains 14 residues. With V trimmed by 3 bases and J by 1 base, 5 bases remained unmatched. CDR3 coding DNA: TGCAGCGTTGACAGGGGGGCCGGGAACACTGAAGCTTTCTTT. This codes for CSVDRGAGNTEAFF.

This clonotype was seen repeatedly, ten times or more. V gene TRBV9 combines with J gene TRBJ2-7; TRBD1 aligns across 8 bases. Germline-derived CDR1 and CDR2 are SGDLS and YYNGEE. With 3 bases clipped from V and 5 bases from J, the junction kept 13 bases outside the gene matches. CDR3 length: 16 residues. The CDR3 is CASSDRGQGGSNEQYF. DNA of the CDR3: TGTGCCAGCAGCGACCGCGGACAGGGCGGGTCCAACGAGCAGTACTTC.

The gene calls are TRBV7-2 and TRBJ1-5; D call uncertain. The V and J ends lost 3 bases and 5 bases respectively, with 14 bases between them. Germline lookup yields CDR1 SGHTA and CDR2 FQGNSA. The CDR3 is 15 residues long. This chain's CDR3 is CASSFQMGGDQPQHF. The CDR3 DNA is TGTGCCAGCAGCTTCCAGATGGGCGGGGATCAGCCCCAGCATTTT.